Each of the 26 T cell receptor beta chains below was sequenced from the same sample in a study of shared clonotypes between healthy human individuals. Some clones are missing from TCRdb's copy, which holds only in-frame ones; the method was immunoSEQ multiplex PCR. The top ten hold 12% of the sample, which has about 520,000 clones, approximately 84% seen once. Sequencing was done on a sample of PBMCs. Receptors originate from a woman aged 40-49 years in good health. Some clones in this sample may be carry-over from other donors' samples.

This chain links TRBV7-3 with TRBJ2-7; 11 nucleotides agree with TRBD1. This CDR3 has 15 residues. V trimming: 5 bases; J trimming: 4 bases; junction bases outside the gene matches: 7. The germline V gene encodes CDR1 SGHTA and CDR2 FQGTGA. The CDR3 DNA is TGTGCCAGCAGCCAAGGGACAGGGGGATTATACGAGCAGTACTTC. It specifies CASSQGTGGLYEQYF.

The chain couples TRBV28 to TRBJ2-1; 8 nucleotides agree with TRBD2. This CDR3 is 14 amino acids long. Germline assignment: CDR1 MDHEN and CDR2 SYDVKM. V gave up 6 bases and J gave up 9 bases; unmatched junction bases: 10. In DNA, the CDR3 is TGTGCCAGCAGGGGAAGCGGGAGACGCGGTGAGCAGTTCTTC. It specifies CASRGSGRRGEQFF.

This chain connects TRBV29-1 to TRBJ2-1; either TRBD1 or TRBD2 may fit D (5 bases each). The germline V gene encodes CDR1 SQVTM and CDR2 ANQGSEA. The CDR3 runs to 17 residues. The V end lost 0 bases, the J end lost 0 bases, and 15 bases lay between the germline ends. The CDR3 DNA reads TGCAGCGTTGAAGACGTTGGGGACCCGAGCTCCTACAATGAGCAGTTCTTC. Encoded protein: CSVEDVGDPSSYNEQFF.

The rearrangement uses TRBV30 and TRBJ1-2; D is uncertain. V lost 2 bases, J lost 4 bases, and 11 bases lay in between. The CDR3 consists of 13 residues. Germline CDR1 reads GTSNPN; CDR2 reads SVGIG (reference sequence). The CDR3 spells CAWSPAEFYGYTF. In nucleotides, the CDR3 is TGTGCCTGGAGTCCCGCTGAGTTCTATGGCTACACCTTC.

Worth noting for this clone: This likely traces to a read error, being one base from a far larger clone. CDR3 coding DNA: TGTGCCAGCAGCCCAGGACAGAACACTGAAGCTTCCTTT. This gives the protein CASSPGQNTEASF. The V and J genes are TRBV5-4 and TRBJ1-1; TRBD1 is a possible D gene (6 bases). CDR3 length: 13 amino acids. Germline CDR1 is SGHNT and CDR2 is YYREEE (reference sequence). The complete variable domain, with remaining parts taken from reference TRBV5-4 and TRBJ1-1, reads ETGVTQSPTHLIKTRGQQVTLRCSSQSGHNTVSWYQQALGQGPQFIFQYYREEENGRGNFPPRFSGLQFPNYSSELNVNALELDDSALYLCASSPGQNTEASFGQGTRLTVV.

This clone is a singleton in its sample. CDR3 DNA: TGTGCCACCAGCCCCCGAGCGGGGGACTACGAGCAGTACTTC. Its translation is CATSPRAGDYEQYF. The chain links TRBV15 to TRBJ2-7, with 8 bases aligning to TRBD2. This CDR3 spans 14 amino acids. The germline V gene encodes CDR1 LNHNV and CDR2 YYDKDF (reference sequence). The V gene end was trimmed by 5 bases and the J gene end by 3 bases; junction bases not matched to a gene: 6.

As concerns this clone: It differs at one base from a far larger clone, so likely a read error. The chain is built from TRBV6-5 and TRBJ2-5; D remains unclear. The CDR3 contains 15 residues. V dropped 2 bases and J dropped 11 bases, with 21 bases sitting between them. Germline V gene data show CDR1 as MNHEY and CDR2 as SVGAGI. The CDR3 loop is CASSYQPDSSYKQYF. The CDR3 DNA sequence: TGTGCCAGCAGTTACCAACCGGATAGCTCCTACAAGCAGTACTTC.

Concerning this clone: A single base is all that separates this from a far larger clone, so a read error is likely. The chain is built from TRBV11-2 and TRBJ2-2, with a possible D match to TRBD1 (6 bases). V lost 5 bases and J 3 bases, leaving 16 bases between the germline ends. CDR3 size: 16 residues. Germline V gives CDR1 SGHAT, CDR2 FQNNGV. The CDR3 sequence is CASSLLVAGDTGELFF. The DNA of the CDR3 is TGTGCCAGCAGCCTATTGGTGGCAGGGGACACCGGGGAGCTGTTTTTT.

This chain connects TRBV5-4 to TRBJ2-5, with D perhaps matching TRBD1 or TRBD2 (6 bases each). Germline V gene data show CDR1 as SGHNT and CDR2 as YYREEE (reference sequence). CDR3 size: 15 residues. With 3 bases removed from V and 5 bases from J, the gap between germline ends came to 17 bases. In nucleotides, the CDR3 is TGTGCCAGCAGCTCCAAGACTACAGGGAGGGAGACCCAGTACTTC. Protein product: CASSSKTTGRETQYF.

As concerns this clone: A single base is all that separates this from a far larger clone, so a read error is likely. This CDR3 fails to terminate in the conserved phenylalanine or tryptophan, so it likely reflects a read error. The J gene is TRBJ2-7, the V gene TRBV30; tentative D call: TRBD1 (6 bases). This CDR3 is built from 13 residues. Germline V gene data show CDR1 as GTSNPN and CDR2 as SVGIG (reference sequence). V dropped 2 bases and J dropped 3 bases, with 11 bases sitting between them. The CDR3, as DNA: TGTGCCTGGAGTAGAGGACAGCTCTACGAGCAGTACTTA. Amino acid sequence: CAWSRGQLYEQYL.

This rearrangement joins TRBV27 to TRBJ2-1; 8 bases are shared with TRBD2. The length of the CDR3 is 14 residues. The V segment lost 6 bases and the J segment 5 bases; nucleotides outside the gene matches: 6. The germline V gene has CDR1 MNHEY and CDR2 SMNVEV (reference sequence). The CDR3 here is CASSPLAAHNEQFF. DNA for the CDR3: TGTGCCAGCAGCCCACTAGCGGCCCACAATGAGCAGTTCTTC.

CDR3 coding DNA: TGTGCCAGCAGCTTCCGGGACAGGGGGCTCACCGGGGAGCTGTTTTTT. Residues: CASSFRDRGLTGELFF. The chain employs TRBV5-4 and TRBJ2-2; 12 positions match TRBD1. Germline values: CDR1 SGHNT, CDR2 YYREEE (reference sequence). After removal of 2 bases from V and 4 bases from J, the junction contained 3 bases not matched to a gene. The CDR3 totals 16 residues.

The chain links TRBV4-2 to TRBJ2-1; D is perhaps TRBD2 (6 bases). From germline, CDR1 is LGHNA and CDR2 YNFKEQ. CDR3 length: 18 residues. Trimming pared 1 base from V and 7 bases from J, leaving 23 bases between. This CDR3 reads CASSQAPPWLASRNEQFF. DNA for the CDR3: TGTGCCAGCAGCCAAGCCCCCCCCTGGCTAGCGAGTAGGAATGAGCAGTTCTTC.

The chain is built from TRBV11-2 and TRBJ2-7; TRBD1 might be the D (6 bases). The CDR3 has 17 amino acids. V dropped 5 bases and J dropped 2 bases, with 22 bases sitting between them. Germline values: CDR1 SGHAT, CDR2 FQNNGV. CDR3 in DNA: TGTGCCAGCAGCACGGCAGAACCCCAGGGGCAAGCCTACGAGCAGTACTTC. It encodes CASSTAEPQGQAYEQYF.

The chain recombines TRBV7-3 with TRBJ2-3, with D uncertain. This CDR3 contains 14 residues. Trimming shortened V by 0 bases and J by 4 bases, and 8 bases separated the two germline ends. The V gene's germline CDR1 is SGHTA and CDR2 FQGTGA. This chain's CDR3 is CASSLTGSPDTQYF. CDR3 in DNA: TGTGCCAGCAGCTTAACCGGGTCCCCAGATACGCAGTATTTT.

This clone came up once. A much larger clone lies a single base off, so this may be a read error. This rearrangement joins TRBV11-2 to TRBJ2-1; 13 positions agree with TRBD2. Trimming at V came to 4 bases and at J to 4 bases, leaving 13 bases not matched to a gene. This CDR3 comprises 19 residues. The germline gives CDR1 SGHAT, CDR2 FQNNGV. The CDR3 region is CASSSLAPGTSGIYNEQFF. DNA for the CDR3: TGTGCCAGCAGCTCTCTCGCCCCTGGGACTAGCGGGATATACAATGAGCAGTTCTTC.

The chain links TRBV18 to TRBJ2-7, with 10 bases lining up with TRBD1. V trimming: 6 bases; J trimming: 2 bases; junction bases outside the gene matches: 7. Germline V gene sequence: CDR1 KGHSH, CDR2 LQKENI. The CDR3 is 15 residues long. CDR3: CASSRPGTGAYEQYF. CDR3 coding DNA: TGTGCCAGCTCTCGCCCCGGGACAGGGGCCTACGAGCAGTACTTC. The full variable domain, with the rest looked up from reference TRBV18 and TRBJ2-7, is NAGVMQNPRHLVRRRGQEARLRCSPMKGHSHVYWYRQLPEEGLKFMVYLQKENIIDESGMPKERFSAEFPKEGPSILRIQQVVRGDSAAYFCASSRPGTGAYEQYFGPGTRLTVT.

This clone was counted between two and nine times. The CDR3 nucleotides are TGTGCCAGCAGTGAACAGGCAGCTGAGCAGCCCCAGCATTTT. This encodes CASSEQAAEQPQHF. The V gene is TRBV2, the J gene TRBJ1-5; no firm D call. Trimming pared 2 bases from V and 7 bases from J, leaving 12 bases between. The CDR3 spans 14 residues. CDR1 is SNHLY, CDR2 FYNNEI, per germline.

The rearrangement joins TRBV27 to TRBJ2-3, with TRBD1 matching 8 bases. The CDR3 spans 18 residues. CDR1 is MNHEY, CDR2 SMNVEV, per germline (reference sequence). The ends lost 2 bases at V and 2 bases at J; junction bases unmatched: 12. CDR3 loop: CASSLALTGEVNTDTQYF. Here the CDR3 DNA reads TGTGCCAGCAGTTTAGCCCTGACAGGGGAGGTTAACACAGATACGCAGTATTTT.

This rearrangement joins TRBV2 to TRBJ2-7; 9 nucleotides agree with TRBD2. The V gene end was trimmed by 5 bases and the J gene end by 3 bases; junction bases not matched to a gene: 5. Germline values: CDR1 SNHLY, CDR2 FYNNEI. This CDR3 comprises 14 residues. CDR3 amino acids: CASSPSSGGYEQYF. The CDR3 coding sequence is TGTGCCAGCAGTCCCAGTAGCGGGGGCTACGAGCAGTACTTC.

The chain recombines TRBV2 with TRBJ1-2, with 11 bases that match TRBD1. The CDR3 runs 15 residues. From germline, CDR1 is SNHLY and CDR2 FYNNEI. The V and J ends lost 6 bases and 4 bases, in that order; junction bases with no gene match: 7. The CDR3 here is CASRRDRGALYGYTF. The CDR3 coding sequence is TGTGCCAGCAGGAGGGACAGGGGGGCACTCTATGGCTACACCTTC.

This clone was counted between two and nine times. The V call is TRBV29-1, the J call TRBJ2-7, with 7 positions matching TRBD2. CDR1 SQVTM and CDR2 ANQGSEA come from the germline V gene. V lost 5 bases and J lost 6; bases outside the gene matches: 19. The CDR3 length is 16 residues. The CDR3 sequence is CSVREAQGSYGGEQYF. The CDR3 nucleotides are TGCAGCGTTCGGGAGGCCCAAGGGAGCTACGGAGGCGAGCAGTACTTC.

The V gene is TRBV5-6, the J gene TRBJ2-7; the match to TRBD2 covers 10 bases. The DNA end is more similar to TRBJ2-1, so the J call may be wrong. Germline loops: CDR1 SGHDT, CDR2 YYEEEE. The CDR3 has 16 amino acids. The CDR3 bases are TGTGCCAGCAGCTCGGGACTAGCGCGTTCCTACAATGAGCAGTTCTTC. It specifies CASSSGLARSYNEQFF.

DNA of the CDR3: TGTGCTAGTGGGCCGGGACAGGGTTGGACAGATACGCAGTATTTT. Encoded protein: CASGPGQGWTDTQYF. J is TRBJ2-3 and V is TRBV12-5; 9 nucleotides line up with TRBD1. Trimming cost V 6 bases and J 3 bases; bases outside gene matches: 7. Germline CDR1 reads LGHNT; CDR2 reads FRNRAP. The CDR3 consists of 15 residues.

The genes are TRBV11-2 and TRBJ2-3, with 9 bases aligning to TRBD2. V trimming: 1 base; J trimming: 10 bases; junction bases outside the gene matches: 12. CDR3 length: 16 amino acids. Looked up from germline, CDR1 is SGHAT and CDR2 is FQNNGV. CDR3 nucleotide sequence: TGTGCCAGCAGCTTAGGAGCGGGAGGTACCTTTCTCGCGCAGTATTTT. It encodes CASSLGAGGTFLAQYF. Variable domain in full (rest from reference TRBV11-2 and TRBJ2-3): EAGVAQSPRYKIIEKRQSVAFWCNPISGHATLYWYQQILGQGPKLLIQFQNNGVVDDSQLPKDRFSAERLKGVDSTLKIQPAKLEDSAVYLCASSLGAGGTFLAQYFGPGTRLTVL.

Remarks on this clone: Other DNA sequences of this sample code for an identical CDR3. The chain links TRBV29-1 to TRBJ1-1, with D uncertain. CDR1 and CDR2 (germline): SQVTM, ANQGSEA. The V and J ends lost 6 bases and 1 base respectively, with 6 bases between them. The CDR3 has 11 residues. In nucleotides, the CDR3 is TGCAGCGTCGCGAGGAACACTGAAGCTTTCTTT. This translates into CSVARNTEAFF.